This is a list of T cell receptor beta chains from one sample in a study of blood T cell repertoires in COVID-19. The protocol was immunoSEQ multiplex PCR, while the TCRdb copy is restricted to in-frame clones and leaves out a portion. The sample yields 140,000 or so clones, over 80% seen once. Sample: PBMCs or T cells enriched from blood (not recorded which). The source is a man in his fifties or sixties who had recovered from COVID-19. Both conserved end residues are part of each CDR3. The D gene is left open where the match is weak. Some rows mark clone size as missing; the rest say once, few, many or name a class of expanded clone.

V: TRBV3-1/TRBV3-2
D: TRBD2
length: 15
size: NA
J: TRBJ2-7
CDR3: CASSPRLAGTYEQYF
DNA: TGTGCCAGCAGCCCACGACTAGCGGGAACTTACGAGCAGTACTTC

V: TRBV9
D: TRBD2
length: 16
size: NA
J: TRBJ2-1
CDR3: CASSVLGTSGVNEQFF
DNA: TGTGCCAGCAGCGTCCTCGGGACTAGCGGGGTTAATGAGCAGTTCTTC

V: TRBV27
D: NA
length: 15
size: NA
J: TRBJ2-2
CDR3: CASSLLLANTGELFF
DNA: TGTGCCAGCAGTTTATTACTAGCGAACACCGGGGAGCTGTTTTTT

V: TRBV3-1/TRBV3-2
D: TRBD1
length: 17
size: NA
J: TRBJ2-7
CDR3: CASSQSPTGTGSREQYF
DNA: TGTGCCAGCAGCCAAAGTCCCACCGGGACAGGGTCACGCGAGCAGTACTTC

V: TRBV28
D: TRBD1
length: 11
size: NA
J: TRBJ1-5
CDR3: CASSTDRLRHF
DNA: TGTGCCAGCAGTACGGACAGGCTCAGGCATTTT

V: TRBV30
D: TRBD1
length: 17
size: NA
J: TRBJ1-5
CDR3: CAWSVRAGTGINQPQHF
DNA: TGTGCCTGGAGTGTAAGGGCCGGGACAGGGATAAATCAGCCCCAGCATTTT

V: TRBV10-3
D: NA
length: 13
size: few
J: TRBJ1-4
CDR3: CAIRGAVYEKLFF
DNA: TGTGCCATCAGAGGGGCCGTCTATGAAAAACTGTTTTTT

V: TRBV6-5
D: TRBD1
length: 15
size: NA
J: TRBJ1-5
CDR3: CASRGTGQDNQPQHF
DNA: TGTGCCAGCAGGGGGACAGGGCAGGACAATCAGCCCCAGCATTTT

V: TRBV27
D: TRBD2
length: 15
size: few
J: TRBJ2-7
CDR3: CASSFSGAARYEQYF
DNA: TGTGCCAGCAGTTTTAGCGGGGCCGCGAGGTACGAGCAGTACTTC

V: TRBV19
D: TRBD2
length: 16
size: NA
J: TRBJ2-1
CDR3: CASSPGWASGNNEQFF
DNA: TGTGCCAGTAGCCCCGGATGGGCTAGCGGAAACAATGAGCAGTTCTTC

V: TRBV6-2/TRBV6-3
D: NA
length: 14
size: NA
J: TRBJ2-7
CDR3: CASSYVQGPYEQYF
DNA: TGTGCCAGCAGTTACGTACAGGGTCCCTACGAGCAGTACTTC

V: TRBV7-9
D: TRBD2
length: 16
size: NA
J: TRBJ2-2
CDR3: CASSLGLAGDTGELFF
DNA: TGTGCCAGCAGCCTGGGACTAGCGGGAGACACCGGGGAGCTGTTTTTT

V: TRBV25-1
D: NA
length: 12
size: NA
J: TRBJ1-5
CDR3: CASRGGNQPQHF
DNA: TGTGCCAGCAGGGGAGGCAATCAGCCCCAGCATTTT

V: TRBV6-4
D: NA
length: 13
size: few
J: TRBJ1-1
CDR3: CASREGRRRGAFF
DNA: TGTGCCAGCAGGGAGGGGAGGCGAAGGGGAGCTTTCTTT

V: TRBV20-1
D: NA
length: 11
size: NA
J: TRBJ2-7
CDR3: CSAPWGDEQYF
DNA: TGCAGTGCACCCTGGGGGGACGAGCAGTACTTC

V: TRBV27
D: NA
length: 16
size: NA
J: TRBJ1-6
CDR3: CASSPRGSRENSPLHF
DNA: TGTGCCAGCAGTCCGCGGGGATCCCGGGAAAATTCACCCCTCCACTTT

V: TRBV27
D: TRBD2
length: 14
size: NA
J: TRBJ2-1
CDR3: CASSTSGRGNEQFF
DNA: TGTGCCAGCAGTACTAGCGGGAGAGGGAATGAGCAGTTCTTC

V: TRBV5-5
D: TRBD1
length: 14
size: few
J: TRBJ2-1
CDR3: CASSFRTGGYEQFF
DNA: TGTGCCAGCAGCTTCCGGACAGGGGGCTATGAGCAGTTCTTC

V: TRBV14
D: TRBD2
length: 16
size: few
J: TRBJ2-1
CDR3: CASSQGLGSGSNEQFF
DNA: TGTGCCAGCAGCCAAGGGTTGGGTAGCGGGAGCAATGAGCAGTTCTTC

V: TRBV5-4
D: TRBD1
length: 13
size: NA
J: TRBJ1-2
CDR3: CASSAGDSYGYTF
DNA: TGTGCCAGCAGCGCCGGGGACAGCTATGGCTACACCTTC

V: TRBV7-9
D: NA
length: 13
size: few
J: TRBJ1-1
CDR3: CASSRFQGSEAFF
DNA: TGTGCCAGCAGCCGATTTCAGGGGTCTGAAGCTTTCTTT

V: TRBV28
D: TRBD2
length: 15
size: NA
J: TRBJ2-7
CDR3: CASSPRGTSSYEQYF
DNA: TGTGCCAGCAGTCCCCGCGGGACTAGTTCCTACGAGCAGTACTTC

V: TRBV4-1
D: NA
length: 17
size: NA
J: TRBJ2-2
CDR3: CASSPPSGSSNTGELFF
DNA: TGCGCCAGCAGCCCCCCGTCAGGGTCATCGAACACCGGGGAGCTGTTTTTT

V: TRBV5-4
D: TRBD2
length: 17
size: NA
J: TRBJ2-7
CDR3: CASSSSLAGGSSYEQYF
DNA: TGTGCCAGCAGCTCGTCCCTAGCGGGGGGGAGCTCCTACGAGCAGTACTTC

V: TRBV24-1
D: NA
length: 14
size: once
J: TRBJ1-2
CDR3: CATSDQDSSYGYTF
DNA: TGTGCCACCAGTGATCAGGACAGTTCCTATGGCTACACCTTC

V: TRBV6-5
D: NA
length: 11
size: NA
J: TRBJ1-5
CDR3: CAEGDNQPQHF
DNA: TGTGCAGAGGGAGATAATCAGCCCCAGCATTTT